The rows below give T cell receptor beta chains drawn from one sample of a study of cytomegalovirus exposure and HLA in healthy donors. The method was immunoSEQ multiplex PCR; TCRdb's version includes in-frame clones alone and lacks a portion of them. The top ten clones hold 2% to 2.5% of a sample with over 95,000 clones, 74% of them seen once. The sequenced sample was PBMCs. Source of these receptors: a human donor in good health. Both conserved end residues are part of each CDR3. The D gene is left open where the match is weak. Rows may omit the clone size; those that give it use once, few, many or a size class.

size: few
D: TRBD2
V: TRBV19
J: TRBJ2-1
DNA: TGTGCCAGTAGTATAGGAACTAGCGGGACGAGTGAGCAGTTCTTC
CDR3: CASSIGTSGTSEQFF

size: NA
D: NA
V: TRBV4-3
J: TRBJ1-4
DNA: TGCGCCAGCAGCCAAGAAACCCGCGGGGCGGCGGGTGAAAAACTGTTTTTT
CDR3: CASSQETRGAAGEKLFF

size: few
D: TRBD1
V: TRBV7-8
J: TRBJ2-7
DNA: TGTGCCAGCAGCTTAGATTCCGGGACAGGGGACTACGAGCAGTACTTC
CDR3: CASSLDSGTGDYEQYF

size: few
D: NA
V: TRBV28
J: TRBJ1-4
DNA: TGTGCCAGCAGTTTATTGGGGCCTACGAATGAAAAACTGTTTTTT
CDR3: CASSLLGPTNEKLFF

size: NA
D: NA
V: TRBV10-1
J: TRBJ2-7
DNA: TGCGCCAGCAGCGGGGGTGTCGAGCAGTACTTC
CDR3: CASSGGVEQYF

size: NA
D: TRBD1
V: TRBV7-2
J: TRBJ1-1
DNA: TGTGCCAGCAGCTTTGACAGGGGAGGTACTGAAGCTTTCTTT
CDR3: CASSFDRGGTEAFF

size: NA
D: TRBD1
V: TRBV6-1
J: TRBJ1-4
DNA: TGTGCCAGCACGACAGGGGGCTTCACTAATGAAAAACTGTTTTTT
CDR3: CASTTGGFTNEKLFF

size: NA
D: TRBD2
V: TRBV4-2
J: TRBJ2-5
DNA: TGTGCCAGCAGCCAAGATCATCGGCGGGGGGGCTTAGAGACCCAGTACTTC
CDR3: CASSQDHRRGGLETQYF

size: few
D: NA
V: TRBV7-8
J: TRBJ2-7
DNA: TGTGCCAGCAGCTTAGCGGCGGGCAGCGCCGTTGTCGAGCAGTACTTC
CDR3: CASSLAAGSAVVEQYF

size: NA
D: NA
V: TRBV28
J: TRBJ2-7
DNA: TGTGCCAGCAGTTTACCTTACTCCTACGAGCAGTACTTC
CDR3: CASSLPYSYEQYF

size: NA
D: NA
V: TRBV13
J: TRBJ1-1
DNA: TGTGCCAGCAGCTTAGTCAGGGTCCATGAAGCTTTCTTT
CDR3: CASSLVRVHEAFF

size: NA
D: TRBD2
V: TRBV6-1
J: TRBJ2-7
DNA: TGTGCCAGCAGTGAGCTTCTAGCGGGCCCCTACGAGCAGTACTTC
CDR3: CASSELLAGPYEQYF

size: NA
D: NA
V: TRBV28
J: TRBJ2-3
DNA: TGTGCCAGCAGACAACTAGCAGATACGCAGTATTTT
CDR3: CASRQLADTQYF

size: few
D: NA
V: TRBV7-2
J: TRBJ2-7
DNA: TGTGCCAGCAGCTACCGACATAGGGGTGAGCAGTACTTC
CDR3: CASSYRHRGEQYF

size: NA
D: TRBD1
V: TRBV30
J: TRBJ1-1
DNA: TGTGCCTGGACCCTTGGGCCGGGACAGGGGTCTAGGAACACTGAAGCTTTCTTT
CDR3: CAWTLGPGQGSRNTEAFF

size: NA
D: TRBD2
V: TRBV6-5
J: TRBJ2-1
DNA: TGTGCCAGCAGTTCCCATAGCGGGAGGTCCAATGAGCAGTTCTTC
CDR3: CASSSHSGRSNEQFF

size: NA
D: NA
V: TRBV29-1
J: TRBJ1-2
DNA: TGCAGCGTCCGGACGGGGGAAGGGTATGGCTACACCTTC
CDR3: CSVRTGEGYGYTF

size: NA
D: NA
V: TRBV15
J: TRBJ1-1
DNA: TGTGCCACCAGCAGAGATCTCAGGGCGTCTGAAGCTTTCTTT
CDR3: CATSRDLRASEAFF

size: NA
D: NA
V: TRBV9
J: TRBJ2-2
DNA: TGTGCCAGCAGCGTAGTACTTTCCGGGGAGCTGTTTTTT
CDR3: CASSVVLSGELFF

size: NA
D: NA
V: TRBV19
J: TRBJ1-2
DNA: TGTGCCAGTAGTCCTATCCCCGATAACTATGGCTACACCTTC
CDR3: CASSPIPDNYGYTF

size: few
D: NA
V: TRBV7-7
J: TRBJ1-1
DNA: TGTGCTAGCAGCTTAGGGGAGGAAACTGAAGCTTTCTTT
CDR3: CASSLGEETEAFF

size: few
D: TRBD1
V: TRBV6-1
J: TRBJ1-5
DNA: TGTGCCAGCAGCTTCCGGGACAGGAGCAATCAGCCCCAGCATTTT
CDR3: CASSFRDRSNQPQHF

size: few
D: NA
V: TRBV4-2
J: TRBJ1-4
DNA: TGTGCCAGCAGCCAAGTCAGGGGATCTAATGAAAAACTGTTTTTT
CDR3: CASSQVRGSNEKLFF

size: NA
D: TRBD1
V: TRBV19
J: TRBJ1-2
DNA: TGTGCCAGTAGTGTTAGACAGGGGCAGACTTCTGGCTACACCTTC
CDR3: CASSVRQGQTSGYTF

size: NA
D: NA
V: TRBV27
J: TRBJ1-1
DNA: TGTGCCAGCAGTCCAGGAACTGAAGCTTTCTTT
CDR3: CASSPGTEAFF

size: NA
D: NA
V: TRBV14
J: TRBJ1-2
DNA: TGTGCCAGCAGCCCTCCGGGGACTCTATCCTACACCTTC
CDR3: CASSPPGTLSYTF

size: NA
D: TRBD1
V: TRBV5-1
J: TRBJ1-1
DNA: TGCGCCAGCAGCTTGAGGACAGGGTTGAACACTGAAGCTTTCTTT
CDR3: CASSLRTGLNTEAFF

size: few
D: NA
V: TRBV30
J: TRBJ1-5
DNA: TGTGCCTGGAGCTTGGACACAAGCAATCAGCCCCAGCATTTT
CDR3: CAWSLDTSNQPQHF

size: NA
D: NA
V: TRBV19
J: TRBJ1-1
DNA: TGTGCCAGTTCCCCGGATGGAGACACTGAAGCTTTCTTT
CDR3: CASSPDGDTEAFF

size: NA
D: TRBD1
V: TRBV11-3
J: TRBJ2-7
DNA: TGTGCCAGCAGCACCTACACAGGGGGCGGCGAGCAGTACTTC
CDR3: CASSTYTGGGEQYF

size: NA
D: NA
V: TRBV6-1
J: TRBJ2-1
DNA: TGTGCCAGCAGCGGGTTGCCGCCCAATGAGCAGTTCTTC
CDR3: CASSGLPPNEQFF

size: NA
D: NA
V: TRBV11-2
J: TRBJ2-7
DNA: TGTGCCAGCAGCCACACGGACAGAACCTACGAGCAGTACTTC
CDR3: CASSHTDRTYEQYF

size: NA
D: NA
V: TRBV6-4
J: TRBJ1-2
DNA: TGTGCCAGCAGTCGGGACTCCTGGGACTATGGCTACACCTTC
CDR3: CASSRDSWDYGYTF

size: NA
D: NA
V: TRBV6-1
J: TRBJ2-5
DNA: TGCGGTAGCAAGGGGGTTGAGACCCAGTACTTC
CDR3: CGSKGVETQYF

size: NA
D: NA
V: TRBV5-1
J: TRBJ2-7
DNA: TGCGCCAGCAGCTTGGGGGGCGTAAGCATTTCCTACGAGCAGTACTTC
CDR3: CASSLGGVSISYEQYF

size: NA
D: TRBD1
V: TRBV6-1
J: TRBJ1-5
DNA: TGTGCCAGCACCCCGGACAGGGGGGCCAATCAGCCCCAGCATTTT
CDR3: CASTPDRGANQPQHF

size: NA
D: TRBD1
V: TRBV4-2
J: TRBJ1-3
DNA: TGTGCCAGCAGCCAAGATAGCCCCGGGACAGGGGGAAACACCATATATTTT
CDR3: CASSQDSPGTGGNTIYF

size: NA
D: NA
V: TRBV28
J: TRBJ2-1
DNA: TGTGCCACCACCGCGGGGTGGTGGAATGAGCAGTTCTTC
CDR3: CATTAGWWNEQFF

size: NA
D: TRBD1
V: TRBV19
J: TRBJ2-7
DNA: TGTGCCAGTAGTCTTGGGACAGGGGGCGCGTACGAGCAGTACTTC
CDR3: CASSLGTGGAYEQYF

size: NA
D: NA
V: TRBV4-1
J: TRBJ2-5
DNA: TGCGCCAGCAGCCAAGAGGGACTGCAAACGTACCAAGAGACCCAGTACTTC
CDR3: CASSQEGLQTYQETQYF

size: NA
D: TRBD1
V: TRBV19
J: TRBJ1-5
DNA: TGTGCCAGTAGCAGAACAGGGGGCCAACGTCAGCCCCAGCATTTT
CDR3: CASSRTGGQRQPQHF

size: NA
D: TRBD1
V: TRBV11-3
J: TRBJ2-2
DNA: TGTGCCAGCAGCTCCAGCACAGGGGTCGGCGGGGAGCTGTTTTTT
CDR3: CASSSSTGVGGELFF

size: NA
D: NA
V: TRBV6-6
J: TRBJ1-1
DNA: TGTGCCAGCAGAACACAGGACAGAGCCATGAACACTGAAGCTTTCTTT
CDR3: CASRTQDRAMNTEAFF

size: NA
D: NA
V: TRBV20-1
J: TRBJ1-3
DNA: TGCAGTGCCCAGACTGGAAACACCATATATTTT
CDR3: CSAQTGNTIYF

size: NA
D: TRBD1
V: TRBV28
J: TRBJ2-7
DNA: TGTGCCAGCAGGAGGGGACCGGGACAGTTAACTAAGAGGCTCAACGAGCAGTACTTC
CDR3: CASRRGPGQLTKRLNEQYF